This TCR beta chain appears in the sequencing data of a study of blood T cell repertoires in COVID-19. This clone came up a few times. CDR1 is LGHNT, CDR2 FRNRAP, per germline. CDR3 length equals 14 residues. The V gene end was trimmed by 4 bases and the J gene end by 6 bases; junction bases not matched to a gene: 8. Per the original methods: The assay estimated nucleated cells by amplifying reference gene primers. Sequencing was performed with immunoSEQ multiplex PCR; in TCRdb, only in-frame clones are kept and a portion is missing. V and J calls plus clone size are reproduced from that table; the DNA served to infer D and trimming. Here the sample spans around 130,000 clones, more than 75% being singletons.

The receptor's source is a woman aged 45-65 years who had recovered from COVID-19. This sequence joins TRBV12-5 and TRBJ1-2; 7 bases match TRBD1. Sequenced: peripheral blood. The CDR3 bases are TGTGCTAGTGGTTCGGTACCCACAGGGGATGGCTACACCTTC. As protein: CASGSVPTGDGYTF. Full variable domain (rest looked up from reference TRBV12-5 and TRBJ1-2): DARVTQTPRHKVTEMGQEVTMRCQPILGHNTVFWYRQTMMQGLELLAYFRNRAPLDDSGMPKDRFSAEMPDATLATLKIQPSEPRDSAVYFCASGSVPTGDGYTFGSGTRLTVV.